This T cell receptor (beta chain) was observed in a study of blood T cell repertoires in COVID-19. Study-wide background: Material from acute and convalescent COVID-19 was sourced from the United States, Italy and Spain. T cells, B-cell-depleted T cells, or PBMCs provided the cDNA or gDNA that served as material.

Germline V gene lookup returns CDR1 SGHVS and CDR2 FNYEAQ. The CDR3 is 14 amino acids. V lost 5 bases and J 1 base, leaving 10 bases between the germline ends. Sequenced by immunoSEQ multiplex PCR; TCRdb stores in-frame clones only, minus some. The table includes 250,000 to 350,000 clones, approximately 86% detected once. The sequenced material came from PBMCs or T cells enriched from blood (not recorded which). This sequence originates from a woman aged 18-29 years who had recovered from COVID-19. This chain joins TRBV7-6 and TRBJ2-3; D gene unclear. The CDR3 sequence: CASSPLSGTDTQYF. For the CDR3, the DNA is TGTGCCAGCAGCCCCCTTTCGGGCACAGATACGCAGTATTTT. The complete variable domain, with remaining parts taken from reference TRBV7-6 and TRBJ2-3, reads GAGVSQSPRYKVTKRGQDVALRCDPISGHVSLYWYRQALGQGPEFLTYFNYEAQQDKSGLPNDRFSAERPEGSISTLTIQRTEQRDSAMYRCASSPLSGTDTQYFGPGTRLTVL.